This TCR beta chain was documented in a study of CD8 T cells in ankylosing spondylitis. Construction of TCR beta libraries was performed using quantitative 5'-RACE with molecular barcodes. TCRdb re-called the 5' RACE reads through MiXCR, storing one row per CDR3 protein. The sample yields 250,000 to 350,000 distinct CDR3 sequences, about 20% seen once. The germline V gene encodes CDR1 LGHNA and CDR2 YNFKEQ. The CDR3 is made up of 13 amino acids. The V and J ends lost 4 bases and 4 bases, in that order; junction bases with no gene match: 2. Sequenced input: blood, either unsorted or a sorted T cell fraction (not recorded which). V gene TRBV4-2 combines with J gene TRBJ2-3, with 7 bases lining up with TRBD2. The clonotype was recovered from a female donor with ankylosing spondylitis or in good health (not recorded which). In DNA, the CDR3 is TGTGCCAGCAGCCGCGGACTAGCAGATACGCAGTATTTT. Protein product: CASSRGLADTQYF.